This T cell receptor beta chain came from a study of Ad26.COV2.S vaccination and SARS-CoV-2 variants. Produced via immunoSEQ multiplex PCR; TCRdb's table is partial and in-frame only. Of about 350,000 clones listed, 86% are singletons. Treatment defined: around 19 received Ad26.COV2.S at low or high dose, single or two shots; about five received placebo; per-sample allocation not given. Following the first vaccine or placebo injection, samples were taken on day 63. The CDR3 is made up of 14 amino acids. V was clipped by 5 bases and J by 0 bases, with 11 bases between them. Per the germline V gene, CDR1 is MDHEN and CDR2 is SYDVKM.

This rearrangement joins TRBV28 to TRBJ2-7, with D perhaps TRBD1 or TRBD2 (5 bases each). This sequence originates from a person between 18 and 65 years old who received the Ad26.COV2.S COVID-19 vaccine or a placebo. The specimen was peripheral blood, collected in a trial of Ad26.COV2.S vaccine versus placebo. In DNA form, the CDR3 reads TGTGCCAGCAGTACCGGGACGTACTCCTACGAGCAGTACTTC. Protein: CASSTGTYSYEQYF.